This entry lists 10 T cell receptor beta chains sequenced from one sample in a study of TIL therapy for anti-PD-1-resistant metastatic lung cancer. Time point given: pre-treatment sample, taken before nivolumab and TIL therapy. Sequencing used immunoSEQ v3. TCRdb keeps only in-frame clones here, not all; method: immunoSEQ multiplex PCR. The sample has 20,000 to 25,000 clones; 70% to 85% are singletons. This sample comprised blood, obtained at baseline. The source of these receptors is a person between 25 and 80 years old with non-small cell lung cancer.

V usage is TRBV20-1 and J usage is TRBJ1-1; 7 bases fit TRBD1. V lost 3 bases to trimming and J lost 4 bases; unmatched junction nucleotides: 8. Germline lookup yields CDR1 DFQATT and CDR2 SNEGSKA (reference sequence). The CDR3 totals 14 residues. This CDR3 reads CSASVPGQFTEAFF. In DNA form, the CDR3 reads TGCAGTGCTAGTGTACCGGGACAGTTCACTGAAGCTTTCTTT.

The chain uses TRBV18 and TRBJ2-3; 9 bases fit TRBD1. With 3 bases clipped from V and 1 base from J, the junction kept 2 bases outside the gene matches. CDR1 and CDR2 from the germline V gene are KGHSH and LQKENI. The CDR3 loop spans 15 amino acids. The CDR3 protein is CASSPGQGGTDTQYF. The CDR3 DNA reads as TGTGCCAGCTCACCGGGACAGGGCGGCACAGATACGCAGTATTTT.

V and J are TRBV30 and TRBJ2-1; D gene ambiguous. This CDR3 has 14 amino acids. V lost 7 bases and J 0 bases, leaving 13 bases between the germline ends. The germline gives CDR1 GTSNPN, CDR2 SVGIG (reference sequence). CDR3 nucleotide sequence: TGTGCCTCGAGGCGGCCGACCTCCTACAATGAGCAGTTCTTC. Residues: CASRRPTSYNEQFF.

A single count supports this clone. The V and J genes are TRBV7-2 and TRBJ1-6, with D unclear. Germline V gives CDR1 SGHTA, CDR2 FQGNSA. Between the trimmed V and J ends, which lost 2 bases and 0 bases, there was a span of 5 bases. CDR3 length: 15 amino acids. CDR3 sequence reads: CASSLISSYNSPLHF. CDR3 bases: TGTGCCAGCAGCTTAATCAGCTCCTATAATTCACCCCTCCACTTT.

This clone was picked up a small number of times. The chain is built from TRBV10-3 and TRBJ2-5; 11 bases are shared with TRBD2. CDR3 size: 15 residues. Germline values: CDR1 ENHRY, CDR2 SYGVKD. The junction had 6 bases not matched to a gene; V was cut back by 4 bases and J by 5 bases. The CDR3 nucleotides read TGTGCCATCAGTGTAGCACTAGCGGGGGTGGAGACCCAGTACTTC. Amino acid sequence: CAISVALAGVETQYF.

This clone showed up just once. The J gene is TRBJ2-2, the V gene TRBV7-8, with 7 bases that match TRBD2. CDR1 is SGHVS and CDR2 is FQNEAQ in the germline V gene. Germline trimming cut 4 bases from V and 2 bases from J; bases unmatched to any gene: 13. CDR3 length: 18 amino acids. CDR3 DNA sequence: TGTGCCAGCAGCTCCAGAGGACTAGATCTAGCTAACACCGGGGAGCTGTTTTTT. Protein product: CASSSRGLDLANTGELFF.

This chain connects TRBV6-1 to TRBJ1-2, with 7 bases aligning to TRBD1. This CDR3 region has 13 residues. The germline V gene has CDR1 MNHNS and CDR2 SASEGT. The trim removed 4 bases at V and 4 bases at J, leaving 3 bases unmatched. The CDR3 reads CASSGAGGYGYTF. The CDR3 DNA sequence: TGTGCCAGCAGTGGAGCAGGGGGCTATGGCTACACCTTC.

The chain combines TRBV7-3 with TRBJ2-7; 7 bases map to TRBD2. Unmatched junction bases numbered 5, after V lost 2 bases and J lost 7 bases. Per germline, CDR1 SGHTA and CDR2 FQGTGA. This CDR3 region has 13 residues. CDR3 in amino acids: CASSLSPGREQYV. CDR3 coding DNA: TGTGCCAGCAGCTTATCTCCCGGGAGGGAGCAGTACGTC.

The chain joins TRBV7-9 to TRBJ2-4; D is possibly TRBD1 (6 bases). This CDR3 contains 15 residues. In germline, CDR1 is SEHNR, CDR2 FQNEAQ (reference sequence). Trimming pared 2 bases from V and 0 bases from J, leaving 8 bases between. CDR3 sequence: CASSLIGGAKNIQYF. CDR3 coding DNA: TGTGCCAGCAGCTTAATAGGGGGAGCCAAAAACATTCAGTACTTC.

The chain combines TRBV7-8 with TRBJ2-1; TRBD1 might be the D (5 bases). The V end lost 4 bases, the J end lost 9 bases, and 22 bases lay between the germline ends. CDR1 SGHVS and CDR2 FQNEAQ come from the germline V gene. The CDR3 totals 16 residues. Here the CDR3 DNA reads TGTGCCAGCAGCTCCTCAACAAGGGGTTCCTCTGGTGAGCAGTTCTTC. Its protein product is CASSSSTRGSSGEQFF.